This T cell receptor (beta chain) was recorded in a study of shared clonotypes between healthy human individuals. Study observations and caveats: Generation probability values for non-shared clonotypes were lower than those for clonotypes shared by all four donors. For naive CD4 cells, 4% to 6% of clonotypes were shared across a few donors.

V trimming: 1 base; J trimming: 4 bases; junction bases outside the gene matches: 0. The CDR3 covers 12 residues. CDR1 and CDR2 (germline): GTSNPN, SVGIG (reference sequence). Points on this clone: Its antigen remains unidentified. This sample also contains other DNA sequences that code for the same CDR3.

Measured with immunoSEQ multiplex PCR; TCRdb has only the in-frame clones, and not every one. The repertoire consists of millions of clones, with about 95% occurring once and the leading ten covering around 0.13%. CD45RA+ naive and CD45RA-negative memory subsets were separated from CD4+ cells. Sequences were obtained from naive CD4+ T cells sorted from blood. Subset reported: CD45RA+ positively selected. The gene calls are TRBV30 and TRBJ2-7; 8 bases match TRBD2. This sequence originates from a man aged 18 to 35 in good health. CDR3 region: CAWSASGYEQYF. The CDR3 DNA is TGTGCCTGGAGTGCTAGCGGGTACGAGCAGTACTTC. The full variable domain, its missing parts supplied by reference TRBV30 and TRBJ2-7, is SQTIHQWPATLVQPVGSPLSLECTVEGTSNPNLYWYRQAAGRGLQLLFYSVGIGQISSEVPQNLSASRPQDRQFILSSKKLLLSDSGFYLCAWSASGYEQYFGPGTRLTVT.